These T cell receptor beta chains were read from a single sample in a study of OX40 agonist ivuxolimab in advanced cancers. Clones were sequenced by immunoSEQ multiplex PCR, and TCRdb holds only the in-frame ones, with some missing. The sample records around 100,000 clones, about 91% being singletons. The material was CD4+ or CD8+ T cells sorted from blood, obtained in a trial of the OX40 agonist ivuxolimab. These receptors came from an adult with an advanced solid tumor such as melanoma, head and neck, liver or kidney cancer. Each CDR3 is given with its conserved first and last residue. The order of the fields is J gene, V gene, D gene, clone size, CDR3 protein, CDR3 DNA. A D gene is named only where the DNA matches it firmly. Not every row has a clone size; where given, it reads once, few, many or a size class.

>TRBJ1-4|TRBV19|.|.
CASSISQGSRKLFF
TGTGCCAGTAGTATAAGCCAGGGAAGCCGAAAACTGTTTTTT
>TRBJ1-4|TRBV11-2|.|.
CASSFGRAEKLFF
TGTGCCAGCAGCTTCGGACGGGCTGAAAAACTGTTTTTT
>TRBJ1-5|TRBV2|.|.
CASSERWNQPQHF
TGTGCCAGCAGTGAAAGGTGGAATCAGCCCCAGCATTTT
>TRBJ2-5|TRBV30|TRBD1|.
CAWRAGQGVAETQYF
TGTGCCTGGAGAGCGGGACAGGGGGTGGCAGAGACCCAGTACTTC
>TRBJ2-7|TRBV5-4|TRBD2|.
CASSQPGGGSYEQYF
TGTGCCAGCAGCCAGCCCGGGGGGGGCTCCTACGAGCAGTACTTC
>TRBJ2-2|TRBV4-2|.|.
CASTSQWGNTGELFF
TGTGCCAGCACCTCACAATGGGGTAACACCGGGGAGCTGTTTTTT
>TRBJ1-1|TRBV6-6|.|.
CASQVANTEAFF
TGTGCCAGCCAGGTGGCGAACACTGAAGCTTTCTTT
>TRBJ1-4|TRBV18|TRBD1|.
CASSGLQGAKGEKLFF
TGTGCCAGCTCGGGACTACAGGGGGCGAAGGGTGAAAAACTGTTTTTT
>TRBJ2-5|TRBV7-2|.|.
CASCAGILETQYF
TGTGCCTCCTGCGCGGGGATCCTCGAGACCCAGTACTTC
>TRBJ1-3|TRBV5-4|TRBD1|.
CASSPTGSLSGNTIYF
TGTGCCAGCAGCCCGACAGGGTCACTCTCCGGGAACACCATATATTTT
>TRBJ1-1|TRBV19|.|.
CASSIVGDTEAFF
TGTGCCAGTAGTATAGTGGGGGACACTGAAGCTTTCTTT
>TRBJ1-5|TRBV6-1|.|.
CASSMTPGDQPQHF
TGTGCCAGCAGCATGACCCCGGGGGATCAGCCCCAGCATTTT
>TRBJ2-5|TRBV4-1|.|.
CASSQDLTLETQYF
TGCGCCAGCAGCCAAGATCTGACCCTGGAGACCCAGTACTTC
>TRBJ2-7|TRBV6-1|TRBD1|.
CASSPATGATYEQYF
TGTGCCAGCAGTCCCGCCACAGGGGCTACCTACGAGCAGTACTTC
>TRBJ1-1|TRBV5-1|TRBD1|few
CASSPPGGGSEAFF
TGCGCCAGCAGCCCACCAGGGGGCGGCTCTGAAGCTTTCTTT
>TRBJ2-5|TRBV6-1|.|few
CASSSQGTQYF
TGTGCCAGCAGTTCACAGGGGACCCAGTACTTC
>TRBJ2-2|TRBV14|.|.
CASRRGQFTGELFF
TGTGCCAGCAGGCGGGGGCAATTCACCGGGGAGCTGTTTTTT
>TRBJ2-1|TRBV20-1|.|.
CSARGGGQFF
TGCAGTGCAAGAGGGGGGGGACAGTTCTTC
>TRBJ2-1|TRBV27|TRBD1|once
CASSQNTRTGGAGYNEQFF
TGTGCCAGCAGTCAGAACACCCGTACAGGGGGCGCAGGATACAATGAGCAGTTCTTC
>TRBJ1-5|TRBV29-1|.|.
CSVSPGRNQPQHF
TGCAGCGTCTCCCCAGGGCGCAATCAGCCCCAGCATTTT
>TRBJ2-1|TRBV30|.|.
CAWKDDPRSYNEQFF
TGTGCCTGGAAGGACGACCCCAGGTCCTACAATGAGCAGTTCTTC
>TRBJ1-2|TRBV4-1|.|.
CASSQGTGFLTLSTF
TGCGCCAGCAGCCAAGGGACCGGGTTCCTTACCCTATCGACCTTC
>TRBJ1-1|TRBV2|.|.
CASSEYRVAEAFF
TGTGCCAGCAGTGAATACAGGGTAGCTGAAGCTTTCTTT